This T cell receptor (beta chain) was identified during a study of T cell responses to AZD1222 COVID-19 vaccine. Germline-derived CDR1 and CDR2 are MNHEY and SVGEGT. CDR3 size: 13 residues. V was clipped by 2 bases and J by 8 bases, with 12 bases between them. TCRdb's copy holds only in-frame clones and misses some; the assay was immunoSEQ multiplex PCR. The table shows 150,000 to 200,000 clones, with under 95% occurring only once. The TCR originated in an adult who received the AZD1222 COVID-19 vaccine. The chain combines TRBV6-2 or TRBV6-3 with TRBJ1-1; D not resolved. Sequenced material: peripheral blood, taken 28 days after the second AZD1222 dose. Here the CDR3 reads CASSYPASTEAFF. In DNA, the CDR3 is TGTGCCAGCAGTTACCCCGCCTCTACCGAAGCTTTCTTT.